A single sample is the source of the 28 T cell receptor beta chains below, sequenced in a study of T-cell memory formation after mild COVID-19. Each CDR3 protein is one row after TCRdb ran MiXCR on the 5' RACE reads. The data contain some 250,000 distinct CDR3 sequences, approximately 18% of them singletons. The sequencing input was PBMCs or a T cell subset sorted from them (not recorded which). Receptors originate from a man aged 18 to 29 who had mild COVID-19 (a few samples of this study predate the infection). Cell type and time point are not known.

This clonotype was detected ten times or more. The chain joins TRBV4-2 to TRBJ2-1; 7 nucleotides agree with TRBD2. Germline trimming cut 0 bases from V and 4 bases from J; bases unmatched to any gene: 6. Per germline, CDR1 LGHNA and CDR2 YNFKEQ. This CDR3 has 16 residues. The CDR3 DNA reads TGTGCCAGCAGCCAAGATCTTGGGGGGGGATACAATGAGCAGTTCTTC. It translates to CASSQDLGGGYNEQFF.

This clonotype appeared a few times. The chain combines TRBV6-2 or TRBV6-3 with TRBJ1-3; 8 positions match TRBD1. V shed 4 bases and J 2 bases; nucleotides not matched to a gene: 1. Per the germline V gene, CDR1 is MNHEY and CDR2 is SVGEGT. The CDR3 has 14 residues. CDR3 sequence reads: CASSWTGTGNTIYF. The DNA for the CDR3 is TGTGCCAGCAGTTGGACAGGGACTGGAAACACCATATATTTT.

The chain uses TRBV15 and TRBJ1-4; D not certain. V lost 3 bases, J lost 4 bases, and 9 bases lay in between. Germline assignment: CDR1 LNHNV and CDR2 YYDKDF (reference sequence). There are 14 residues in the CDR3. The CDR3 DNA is TGTGCCACCAGCAGGGACCGCGATAATGAAAAACTGTTTTTT. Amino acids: CATSRDRDNEKLFF. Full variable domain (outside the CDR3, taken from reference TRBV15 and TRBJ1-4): DAMVIQNPRYQVTQFGKPVTLSCSQTLNHNVMYWYQQKSSQAPKLLFHYYDKDFNNEADTPDNFQSRRPNTSFCFLDIRSPGLGDTAMYLCATSRDRDNEKLFFGSGTQLSVL.

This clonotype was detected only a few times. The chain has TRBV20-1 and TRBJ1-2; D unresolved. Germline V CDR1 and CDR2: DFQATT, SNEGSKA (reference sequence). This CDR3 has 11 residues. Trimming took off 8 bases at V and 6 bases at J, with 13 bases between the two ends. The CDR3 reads CSTAAQDGYTF. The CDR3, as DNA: TGCAGTACCGCAGCCCAGGATGGCTACACCTTC.

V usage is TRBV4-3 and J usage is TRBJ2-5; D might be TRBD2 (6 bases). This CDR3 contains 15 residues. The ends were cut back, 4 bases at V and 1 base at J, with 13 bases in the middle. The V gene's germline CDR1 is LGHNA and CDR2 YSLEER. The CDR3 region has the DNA TGCGCCAGCAGCCCAAGACTAGTAGGCCAAGAGACCCAGTACTTC. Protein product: CASSPRLVGQETQYF.

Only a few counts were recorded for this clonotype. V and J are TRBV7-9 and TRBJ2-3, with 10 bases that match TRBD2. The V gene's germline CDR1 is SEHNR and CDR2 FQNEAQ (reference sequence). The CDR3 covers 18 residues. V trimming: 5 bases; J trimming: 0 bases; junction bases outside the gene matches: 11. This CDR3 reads CASSETSGENPSTDTQYF. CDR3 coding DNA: TGTGCCAGCAGCGAAACTAGCGGGGAGAATCCGAGCACAGATACGCAGTATTTT.

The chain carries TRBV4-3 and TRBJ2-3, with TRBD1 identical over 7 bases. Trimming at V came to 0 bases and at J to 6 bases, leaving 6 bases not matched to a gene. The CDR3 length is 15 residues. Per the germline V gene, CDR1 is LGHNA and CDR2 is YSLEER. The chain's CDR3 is CASSQDKQGYDTQYF. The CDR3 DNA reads TGCGCCAGCAGCCAAGATAAACAGGGGTATGATACGCAGTATTTT.

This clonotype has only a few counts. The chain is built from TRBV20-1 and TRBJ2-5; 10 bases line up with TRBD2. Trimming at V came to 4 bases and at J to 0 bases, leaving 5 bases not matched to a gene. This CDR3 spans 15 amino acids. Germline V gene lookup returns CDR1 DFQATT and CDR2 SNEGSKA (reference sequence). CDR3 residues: CSATGLAENQETQYF. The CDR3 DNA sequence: TGCAGTGCTACCGGACTAGCGGAGAACCAAGAGACCCAGTACTTC.

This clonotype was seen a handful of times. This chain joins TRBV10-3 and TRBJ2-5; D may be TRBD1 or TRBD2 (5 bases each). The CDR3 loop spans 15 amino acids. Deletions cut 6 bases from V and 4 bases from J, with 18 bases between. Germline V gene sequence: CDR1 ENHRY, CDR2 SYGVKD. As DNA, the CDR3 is TGTGCCATCAGGGACCCACAGGCGGGTTTAGAGACCCAGTACTTC. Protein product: CAIRDPQAGLETQYF.

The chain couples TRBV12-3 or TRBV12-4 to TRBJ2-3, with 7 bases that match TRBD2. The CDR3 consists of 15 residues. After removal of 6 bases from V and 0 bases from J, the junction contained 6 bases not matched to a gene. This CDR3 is CASSRRRESTDTQYF. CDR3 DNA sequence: TGTGCCAGCAGCCGGCGGCGGGAGAGCACAGATACGCAGTATTTT.

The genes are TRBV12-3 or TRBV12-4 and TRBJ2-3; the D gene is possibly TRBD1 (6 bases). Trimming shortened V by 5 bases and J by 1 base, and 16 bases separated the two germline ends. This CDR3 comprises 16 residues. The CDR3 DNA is TGTGCCAGCAGTCCTCTCAGGGGAAGGGGCACAGATACGCAGTATTTT. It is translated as CASSPLRGRGTDTQYF.

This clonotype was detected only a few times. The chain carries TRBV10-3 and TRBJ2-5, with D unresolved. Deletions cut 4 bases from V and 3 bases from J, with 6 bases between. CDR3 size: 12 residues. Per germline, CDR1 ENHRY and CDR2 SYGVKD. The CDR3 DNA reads TGTGCCATCAGTGCAGATGAAGAGACCCAGTACTTC. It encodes CAISADEETQYF.

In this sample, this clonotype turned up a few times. CDR3 loop: CASSQDVDRGAFF. The DNA for the CDR3 is TGTGCCAGCAGCCAGGATGTCGATCGGGGGGCTTTCTTT. This rearrangement joins TRBV3-1 to TRBJ1-1; TRBD1 might be the D (5 bases). Trimming cost V 3 bases and J 11 bases, with 16 bases left between them. The CDR3 is made up of 13 amino acids. Germline V gene sequence: CDR1 LGHDT, CDR2 YNNKEL (reference sequence).

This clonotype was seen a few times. The CDR3 DNA reads TGTGCCAGCAGTCCAAACGTCCGGGATACGCAGTATTTT. This translates into CASSPNVRDTQYF. The chain has TRBV6-5 and TRBJ2-3; no definite D call. This CDR3 has 13 residues. Looked up from germline, CDR1 is MNHEY and CDR2 is SVGAGI. V was pared by 5 bases and J by 6 bases, with 12 bases between.

CDR3 bases: TGTGCCAGCAGAAACGGGGGAGAGCAGTTCTTC. Its protein product is CASRNGGEQFF. J is TRBJ2-1 and V is TRBV6-5, with D possibly being TRBD2 (6 bases). The V end was cut by 6 bases, the J end by 10 bases, with 10 bases between. Germline-derived CDR1 and CDR2 are MNHEY and SVGAGI. The CDR3 has 11 residues.

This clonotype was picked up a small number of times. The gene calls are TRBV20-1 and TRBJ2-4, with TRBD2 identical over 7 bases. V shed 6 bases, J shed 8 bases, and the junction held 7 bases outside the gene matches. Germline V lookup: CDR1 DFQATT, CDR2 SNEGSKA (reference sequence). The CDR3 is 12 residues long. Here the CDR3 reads CSALGGGDIQYF. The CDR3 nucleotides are TGCAGTGCCCTGGGGGGGGGAGACATTCAGTACTTC.

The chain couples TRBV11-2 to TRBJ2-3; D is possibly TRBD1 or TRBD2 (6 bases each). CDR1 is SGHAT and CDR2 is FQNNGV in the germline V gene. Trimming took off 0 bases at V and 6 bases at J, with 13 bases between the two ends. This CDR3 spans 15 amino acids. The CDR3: CASSLDGGPKDTQYF. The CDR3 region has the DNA TGTGCCAGCAGCTTAGATGGGGGGCCGAAGGATACGCAGTATTTT.

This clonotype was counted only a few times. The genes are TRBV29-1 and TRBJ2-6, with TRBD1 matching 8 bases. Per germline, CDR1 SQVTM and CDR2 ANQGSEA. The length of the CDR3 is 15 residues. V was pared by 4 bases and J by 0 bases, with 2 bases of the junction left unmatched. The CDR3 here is CSVGTGSSGANVLTF. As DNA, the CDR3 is TGCAGCGTTGGGACAGGGAGCTCTGGGGCCAACGTCCTGACTTTC.

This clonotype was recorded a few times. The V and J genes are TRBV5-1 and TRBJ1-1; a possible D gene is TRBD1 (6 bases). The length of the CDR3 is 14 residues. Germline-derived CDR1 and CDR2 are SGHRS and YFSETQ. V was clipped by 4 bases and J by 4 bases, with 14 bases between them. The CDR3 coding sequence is TGCGCCAGCAGCCGCAATACAGGGAGCACTGAAGCTTTCTTT. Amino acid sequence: CASSRNTGSTEAFF.

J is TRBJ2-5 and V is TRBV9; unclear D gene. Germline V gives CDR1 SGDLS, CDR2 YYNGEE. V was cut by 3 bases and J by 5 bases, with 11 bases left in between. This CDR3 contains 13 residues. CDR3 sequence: CASSDGWAETQYF. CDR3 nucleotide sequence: TGTGCCAGCAGCGACGGATGGGCGGAGACCCAGTACTTC.

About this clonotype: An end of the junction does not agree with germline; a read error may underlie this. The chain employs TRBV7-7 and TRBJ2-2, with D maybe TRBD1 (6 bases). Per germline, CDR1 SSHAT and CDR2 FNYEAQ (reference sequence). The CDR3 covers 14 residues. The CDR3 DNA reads TGTGCTAGCAGCCCGAGCACAGGGACCGGGGAGCTGTTTTTT. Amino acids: CASSPSTGTGELFF.

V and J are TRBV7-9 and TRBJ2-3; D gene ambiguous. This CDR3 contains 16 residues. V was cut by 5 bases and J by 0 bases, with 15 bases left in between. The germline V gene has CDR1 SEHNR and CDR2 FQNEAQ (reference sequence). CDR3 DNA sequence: TGTGCCAGCAGCCGGGTACACAGACTTAGCACAGATACGCAGTATTTT. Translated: CASSRVHRLSTDTQYF.

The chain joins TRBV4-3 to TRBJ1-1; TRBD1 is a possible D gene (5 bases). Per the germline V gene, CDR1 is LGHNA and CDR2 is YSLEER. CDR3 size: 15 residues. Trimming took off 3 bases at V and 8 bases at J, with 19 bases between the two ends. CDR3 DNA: TGCGCCAGCAGCCAGAGCCTCGAGGGGCCGTCCGAAGCTTTCTTT. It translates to CASSQSLEGPSEAFF.

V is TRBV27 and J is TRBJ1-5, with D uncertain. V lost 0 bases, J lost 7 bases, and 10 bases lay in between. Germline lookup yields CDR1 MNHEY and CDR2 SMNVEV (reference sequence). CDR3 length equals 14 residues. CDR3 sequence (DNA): TGTGCCAGCAGTTTATCAGGGAGTGGGCAGCCCCAGCATTTT. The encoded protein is CASSLSGSGQPQHF.

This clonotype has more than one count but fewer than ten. The CDR3 region is CASSLKGQNYGYTF. The CDR3 nucleotides are TGTGCCAGCAGCTTGAAGGGCCAGAACTATGGCTACACCTTC. This sequence joins TRBV5-6 and TRBJ1-2; D call uncertain. The V and J ends lost 1 base and 2 bases respectively, with 9 bases between them. There are 14 residues in the CDR3. CDR1 is SGHDT, CDR2 YYEEEE, per germline.

In DNA form, the CDR3 reads TGCGCCAGCAGCCTTTACGGGACAGCGGCCTCCTACGAGCAGTACTTC. Amino acids: CASSLYGTAASYEQYF. This rearrangement joins TRBV4-1 to TRBJ2-7, with 7 positions matching TRBD1. Looked up from germline, CDR1 is MGHRA and CDR2 is YSYEKL. The CDR3 consists of 16 residues. V gave up 4 bases and J gave up 0 bases; unmatched junction bases: 9.

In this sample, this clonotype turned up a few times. Here the CDR3 DNA reads TGTGCCAGCAGGGTCGCAGCGGACACTGAAGCTTTCTTT. Protein: CASRVAADTEAFF. The chain links TRBV12-3 or TRBV12-4 to TRBJ1-1; D is undetermined. The CDR3 loop spans 13 amino acids. Trimming took off 6 bases at V and 3 bases at J, with 11 bases between the two ends.

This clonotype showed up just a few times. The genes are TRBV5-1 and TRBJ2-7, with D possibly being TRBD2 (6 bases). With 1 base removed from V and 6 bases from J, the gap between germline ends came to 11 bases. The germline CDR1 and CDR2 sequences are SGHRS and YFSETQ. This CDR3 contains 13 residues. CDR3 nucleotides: TGCGCCAGCAGCTTGTCTGAGGGAGGCGAGCAGTACGTC. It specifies CASSLSEGGEQYV.